This T cell receptor (beta chain) was obtained from a study of PD-L1 blockade in urothelial cancer. In the study overall: Every 3 weeks, patients received intravenous atezolizumab 1,200 mg, beginning 2014.

Assay: immunoSEQ multiplex PCR; the TCRdb copy retains only in-frame clones and omits some. The sample contains more than 85,000 clones, roughly nine tenths of which appear only once. V was pared by 5 bases and J by 0 bases, with 13 bases between. This CDR3 region has 15 residues. The germline V gene encodes CDR1 SGHVS and CDR2 FQNEAQ. The sequences come from PBMCs, collected around atezolizumab (anti-PD-L1) treatment. The sequence came from a woman aged 80 or older with urothelial cancer. The V call is TRBV7-8, the J call TRBJ1-2; a possible D gene is TRBD1 (6 bases). DNA for the CDR3: TGTGCCAGCAGCCAACAGGGATGGCCTAACTATGGCTACACCTTC. This gives the protein CASSQQGWPNYGYTF.